The sample holds many counts of the clone carrying this TCR beta chain. These data are taken from a study of tumor-infiltrating lymphocytes in oesophageal squamous cell carcinoma. Trimming took 6 bases from V and 0 from J; bases not matched to a gene: 9. The CDR3 has 16 amino acids. Germline V gives CDR1 MNHEY, CDR2 SMNVEV (reference sequence). TCRdb reanalysed the PCR reads using MiXCR and keeps one entry per CDR3 protein. The sample gives around 12,000 distinct CDR3 sequences, roughly 50% of which show up once; 24% is in the top ten. The TCR sequence derives from a male donor with esophageal squamous cell carcinoma. V usage is TRBV27 and J usage is TRBJ2-3; 7 nucleotides align to TRBD1. The source material was esophageal tumor tissue. CDR3 amino acids: CASRNLGTASTDTQYF. CDR3 DNA sequence: TGTGCCAGCAGAAACCTAGGGACAGCCAGCACAGATACGCAGTATTTT.